These T cell receptor beta chains were read from a single sample in a study of T-cell memory formation after mild COVID-19. TCRdb re-analysed the 5' RACE reads in MiXCR, keeping a single row per CDR3 protein. The table has around 53,000 distinct CDR3 sequences, 9% to 15% seen once. Input material: PBMCs or a T cell subset sorted from them (not recorded which). The receptor set was obtained from a man younger than 35 who had mild COVID-19 (a few samples of this study predate the infection). Cell type and time point are not known. Both conserved end residues are part of each CDR3. A D gene is named only where the DNA matches it firmly. Expanded clones get a size class; other rows say once, few or many, or leave the size out.

TRBJ1-2	TRBV6-5	TRBD1	-	TGTGCCAGCAGTAGGGACAGGGGGAACTATGGCTACACCTTC	CASSRDRGNYGYTF
TRBJ2-1	TRBV6-5	TRBD1	-	TGTGCCAGCAGTTACGGGACAGGGACTGGTGAGCAGTTCTTC	CASSYGTGTGEQFF
TRBJ1-2	TRBV4-3	TRBD1	few	TGCGCCAGCAGCCAAGGGTGGGACAGATACTATGGCTACACCTTC	CASSQGWDRYYGYTF
TRBJ2-2	TRBV10-3	TRBD1	many	TGTGCCATCTTCGGAGGGACAGGGATCGCCGGGGAGCTGTTTTTT	CAIFGGTGIAGELFF
TRBJ2-1	TRBV7-2	-	-	TGTGCCAGCAGCATATGGGTCGACAATGAGCAGTTCTTC	CASSIWVDNEQFF
TRBJ2-7	TRBV7-2	-	many	TGTGCCAGCATGGTAGAAGCCGGGGCCGAGCAGTACTTC	CASMVEAGAEQYF
TRBJ1-1	TRBV7-3	TRBD1	many	TGTGCCAGCAGCTTAACGTCTGGACAGGGAGGATCCACTGAAGCTTTCTTT	CASSLTSGQGGSTEAFF
TRBJ1-5	TRBV4-2	TRBD1	many	TGTGCCAGCAGCTCACAGGGGGCTAGCAATCAGCCCCAGCATTTT	CASSSQGASNQPQHF
TRBJ2-3	TRBV7-2	TRBD2	many	TGTGCCAGCAGCCGACCCGCGGGGGGCTCCAGCCTCGGACATACGCAGTATTTT	CASSRPAGGSSLGHTQYF
TRBJ1-1	TRBV5-4	-	-	TGTGCCAGTCCCCGACAGAACACAGCTTTCTTT	CASPRQNTAFF
TRBJ2-5	TRBV19	-	-	TGTGCCAGTAAACGGGACATCGGAAAAGAGACCCAGTACTTC	CASKRDIGKETQYF
TRBJ2-5	TRBV7-2	-	many	TGTGCCAGCAGCGCCTACCAAGAGACCCAGTACTTC	CASSAYQETQYF
TRBJ2-5	TRBV20-1	TRBD2	few	TGCAGTGCTTTGGGGGGGTGGGAGACCCAGTACTTC	CSALGGWETQYF
TRBJ2-5	TRBV7-3	-	many	TGTGCCAGCAGCTCGGACGGGGAGACCCAGTACTTC	CASSSDGETQYF
TRBJ1-5	TRBV7-6	-	-	TGTGCCAGCAGCTTGACAGGAGGAAGCAATCAGCCCCAGCATTTT	CASSLTGGSNQPQHF
TRBJ2-5	TRBV7-2	TRBD1	-	TGTGCCAGCAGCACGGGACAGGGACAGACCCAGTACTTC	CASSTGQGQTQYF
TRBJ2-2	TRBV4-1	-	few	TGCGCCAGCAGCCAAGTCGGGGCCAGGGGTCGCGGGGAGCTGTTTTTT	CASSQVGARGRGELFF
TRBJ2-5	TRBV7-2	TRBD2	-	TGTGCCAGCAGCGATCCGGGACTAGGGTCCCAGCACTTC	CASSDPGLGSQHF
TRBJ2-3	TRBV7-2	-	many	TGTGCCAGCAGCTTAGGGACTCCCCGCACAGATACGCAGTATTTT	CASSLGTPRTDTQYF
TRBJ2-5	TRBV5-1	-	few	TGCGCCAGCCGGACCCTCGAGGGAGAGACCCAGTACTTC	CASRTLEGETQYF
TRBJ2-7	TRBV20-1	TRBD1	few	TGCAGTGCTGAGGGACAGGTCTACGAGCAGTACTTC	CSAEGQVYEQYF
TRBJ2-3	TRBV7-2	-	many	TGTGCCAGCAGCTTGGGGGTGCGGCCTCCCCCGGAATCCGATACGCAGTATTTT	CASSLGVRPPPESDTQYF
TRBJ2-2	TRBV7-2	-	many	TGTGCCAGCAGCTTTACTCCAGGGGCCGGGGAGCTGTTTTTT	CASSFTPGAGELFF
TRBJ1-1	TRBV5-1	-	many	TGCGCCAGCAGCAAGATTGACACTGAAGCTTTCTTT	CASSKIDTEAFF
TRBJ1-2	TRBV20-1	TRBD1	-	TGCAGTGCTAGAGACCCCGACAGGGGGCGAGGTGGCTACACCTTC	CSARDPDRGRGGYTF
TRBJ2-1	TRBV7-2	TRBD2	few	TGTGCCAGCAGCTTACATCTAGCGGGGGGACCAAGCTCCTACAATGAGCAGTTCTTC	CASSLHLAGGPSSYNEQFF
TRBJ1-5	TRBV15	-	-	TGTGCCACCTCTCGTGGAACGGGTCAGCCCCAGCATTTT	CATSRGTGQPQHF